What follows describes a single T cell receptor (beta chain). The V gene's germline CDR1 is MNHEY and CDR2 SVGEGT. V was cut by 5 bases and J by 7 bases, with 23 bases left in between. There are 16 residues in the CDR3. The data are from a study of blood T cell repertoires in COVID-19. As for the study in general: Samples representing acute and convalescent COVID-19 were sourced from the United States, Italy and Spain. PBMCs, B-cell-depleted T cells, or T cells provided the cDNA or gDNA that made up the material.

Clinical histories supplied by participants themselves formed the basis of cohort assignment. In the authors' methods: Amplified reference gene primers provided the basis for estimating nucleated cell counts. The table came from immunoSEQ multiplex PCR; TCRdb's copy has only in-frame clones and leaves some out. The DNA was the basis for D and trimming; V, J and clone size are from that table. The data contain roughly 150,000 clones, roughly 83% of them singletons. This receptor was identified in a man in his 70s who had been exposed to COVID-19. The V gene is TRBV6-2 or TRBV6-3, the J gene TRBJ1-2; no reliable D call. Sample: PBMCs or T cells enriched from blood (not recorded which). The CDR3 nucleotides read TGTGCCAGCAGTCTTCCGGAGGAGATAGGCAAGTCTGGCTACACCTTC. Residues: CASSLPEEIGKSGYTF.